Listed below are T cell receptor beta chains from one sample, sequenced in a study of patients and donors after allogeneic stem cell transplantation. TCRdb ran MiXCR on the RT-PCR reads and lists one entry per CDR3 protein. The sample records 20,000 or so distinct CDR3 sequences, approximately 5% being singletons. Sequenced sample: blood, either unsorted or a sorted T cell fraction (not recorded which). Source of these receptors: a human donor who was either an allogeneic HSCT recipient or a stem cell or donor lymphocyte infusion donor (not recorded which). It is not recorded whose cells these are; they may come from a transplant donor. Both conserved end residues are part of each CDR3. The D gene is left open where the match is weak. Clone sizes are given selectively: once, few, many, or a class where the clone is expanded.

j_call | clone_size | v_call | d_call | cdr3_aa | cdr3_nt
TRBJ1-1 | medium-sized | TRBV10-3 | . | CAIRPTSDTEAFF | TGTGCCATCAGACCCACGTCGGACACTGAAGCTTTCTTT
TRBJ2-7 | few | TRBV7-7 | . | CASSLLRCVETYEQYF | TGTGCCAGCAGCTTACTACGATGCGTGGAGACCTACGAGCAGTACTTC
TRBJ1-5 | . | TRBV20-1 | TRBD1 | CSARWDRDGGNQPQHF | TGCAGTGCTAGGTGGGACAGGGACGGAGGCAATCAGCCCCAGCATTTT
TRBJ2-7 | many | TRBV9 | . | CASSHRVAPYEQYF | TGTGCCAGCAGCCACAGGGTGGCACCCTACGAGCAGTACTTC
TRBJ1-2 | many | TRBV7-9 | TRBD1 | CASSLAGGHGYTF | TGTGCCAGCAGCTTAGCAGGGGGCCATGGCTACACCTTC
TRBJ2-7 | many | TRBV20-1 | TRBD2 | CSAMTVLAGVYEQYF | TGCAGTGCTATGACGGTCCTAGCGGGGGTATACGAGCAGTACTTC
TRBJ1-3 | many | TRBV7-2 | . | CASSLGRDGGGNTIYF | TGTGCCAGCAGCCTAGGGCGGGACGGAGGAGGAAACACCATATATTTT
TRBJ2-7 | many | TRBV10-2 | . | CASSLDSSYEQYF | TGCGCCAGCAGTCTGGACAGTTCCTACGAGCAGTACTTC
TRBJ1-2 | many | TRBV7-9 | . | CASTQDKVGYTF | TGTGCCAGCACCCAGGATAAGGTTGGCTACACCTTC
TRBJ2-5 | many | TRBV28 | . | CASSLVDIGVGTQYF | TGTGCCAGCAGTTTAGTGGACATCGGGGTGGGGACCCAGTACTTC
TRBJ2-7 | many | TRBV12-3/TRBV12-4 | TRBD1 | CASRPDRKYEQYF | TGTGCCAGCAGGCCGGACAGGAAGTACGAGCAGTACTTC
TRBJ2-5 | many | TRBV10-3 | . | CAISGRQGLAAGARETQYF | TGTGCCATCAGTGGAAGACAGGGTCTGGCAGCGGGAGCGAGGGAGACCCAGTACTTC
TRBJ1-1 | many | TRBV6-5 | TRBD1 | CASSYSGGAGTEAFF | TGTGCCAGCAGTTACTCAGGGGGCGCTGGCACTGAAGCTTTCTTT
TRBJ2-5 | many | TRBV4-2 | . | CASSQGGPETQYF | TGTGCCAGCAGCCAAGGGGGCCCGGAGACCCAGTACTTC
TRBJ2-7 | many | TRBV24-1 | . | CATSDYQGGDEQYF | TGTGCCACCAGTGACTACCAGGGGGGGGACGAGCAGTACTTC